This section outlines one T cell receptor (beta chain) sequence together with its context. Its antigen is currently not known. Within one base of it there is no much larger clone, and no base qualities were kept. In the prospective study, participants were roughly 18 to 100 years old, resided in about two dozen geographic areas of the United States, and were enrolled through a virtual design. To assign participants to cohorts, the prospective study relied on clinical history that participants themselves reported in a screening survey and a study questionnaire. For ImmuneRACE Cohort 3, a participant was defined as recovered based on two consecutive negative NP/OP PCR tests, clearance by a healthcare professional, or resolution of symptoms. Mobile phlebotomists in the prospective study collected whole blood, serum and a nasopharyngeal or oropharyngeal swab from every participant. Participants in the prospective study had the option to provide additional blood draws and questionnaires over a 2-month period. Before DNA extraction, blood samples from the prospective study were shipped at room temperature or frozen.

V is cut back by 8 bases and J by 7 bases, with 11 bases in the junction unmatched. Counted from cysteine to phenylalanine, this CDR3 has 15 amino acids. Kept here is only the CDR3 DNA, which spans 45 bases and is read in frame from base 1. Per the germline V gene, SNHLY is the CDR1 and FYNNEI is the CDR2. The sample belongs to a study of blood T cell repertoires in COVID-19 (dated by TCRdb to the early 2020s). For the study in its entirety: Samples covering the acute and convalescent phases of COVID-19 were provided by collaborators in the United States, Italy and Spain. The prospective study material was composed of cDNA or gDNA derived from T cells, B-cell-depleted T cells, or PBMCs. Subjects who had been exposed to COVID-19, were actively infected with it, or had recovered from it provided the deeply sampled blood TCRbeta repertoires that made up the dataset. The repertoires were made available in a free public database intended to serve as a resource for research on the immune response to SARS-CoV-2. The samples were drawn from the first 160 participants of the ongoing ImmuneRACE study and from over 950 subjects provided by 6 global collaborators. A de-identified subject ID, COVID-19 status, age in years and sex were almost always included in the sample metadata. HLA class I and class II types, where available, came from metadata supplied by the sample provider rather than from assay-based typing. What the study reported, not specific to this receptor: How much clinical and demographic metadata was included differed by source and by participant, and the metadata was provided uncurated.

TCRbeta CDR3 regions were amplified from genomic DNA by means of the immunoSEQ Assay, a bias-controlled multiplex PCR. The paper's processing steps were these. The number of nucleated cells in each sample was estimated from the amplification of reference gene primers within the assay. To quantify the absolute abundance of each unique TCRbeta CDR3 rearrangement, sequence reads were collapsed and filtered. Productive Simpson clonality was computed per sample as the square root of Simpson's diversity index over productive rearrangements. Imported from immuneACCESS, the table was reduced by TCRdb to in-frame sequences with V and J called. These copies leave out some clones; in studies compared against another copy, an unresolved V gene accounts for under half, and the cause of the remainder is not known. V, J and clone size reflect that table, while D and trimming were determined from the DNA. Across this sample there are roughly 360,000 clones, with around 87% seen only once. The top ten clones comprise around 1.3% of the sample.

The rearranged segments are TRBV2 and TRBJ1-5; 10 central bases correspond to TRBD1. The receptor was isolated from a man aged 25-45 years who had recovered from COVID-19. Sequencing input: PBMCs or T cells enriched from blood (not recorded which). The base sequence is TGTGCCAGCCTAGGACAGGGGGTTGGTATGCAGCCCCAGCATTTT. The translation is CASLGQGVGMQPQHF.